This T cell receptor beta chain stems from a study of T-cell reconstitution after alpha-beta-depleted transplantation in children. The V end was cut by 3 bases, the J end by 4 bases, with 10 bases between. Germline CDR1 reads SGHVS; CDR2 reads FQNEAQ. The CDR3 length is 14 residues. Unique molecular identifiers tagged the TCRbeta library. TCRdb used MiXCR to reprocess the PCR reads, holding one entry per CDR3 protein. This table has some 220,000 distinct CDR3 sequences, roughly 10% appearing once. General study results and limits: From newly produced T cells came most of the T-cell counts and diversity one year after transplant. Alpha-beta T cells about two months after transplant reportedly derived from several hundred expanded graft clones.

This clonotype was seen a handful of times. Its matching antigen is unknown. The receptor's source is a child less than two years old with acute myeloid leukemia, due to receive a stem cell transplant. The source was PBMCs, collected before TCRalphabeta/CD19-depleted stem cell transplant. The gene calls are TRBV7-8 and TRBJ1-3; TRBD1 is a possible D gene (5 bases). The CDR3 here is CASSFLQVGNTIYF. The CDR3 coding sequence is TGTGCCAGCAGCTTCCTACAGGTCGGAAACACCATATATTTT.